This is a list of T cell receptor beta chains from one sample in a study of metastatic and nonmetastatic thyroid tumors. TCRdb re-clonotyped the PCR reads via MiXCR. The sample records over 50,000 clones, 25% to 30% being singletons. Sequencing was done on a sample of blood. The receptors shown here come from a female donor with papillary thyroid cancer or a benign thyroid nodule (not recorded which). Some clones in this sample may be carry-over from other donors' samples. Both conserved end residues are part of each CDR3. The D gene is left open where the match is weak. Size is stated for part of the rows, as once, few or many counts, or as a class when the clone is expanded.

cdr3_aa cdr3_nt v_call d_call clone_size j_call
CASGDREAYEQYF TGTGCTAGTGGGGACAGGGAGGCCTACGAGCAGTACTTC TRBV12-5 TRBD1 few TRBJ2-7
CASSLGGVDHQETQYF TGTGCCAGCAGCTTGGGAGGTGTGGACCACCAAGAGACCCAGTACTTC TRBV5-4 - few TRBJ2-5
CASSLDRGLSYEQYF TGTGCCAGCAGCTTGGACAGGGGGCTTTCCTACGAGCAGTACTTC TRBV11-2 TRBD1 - TRBJ2-7
CASSPGTGVLNTGELFF TGTGCCAGCAGTCCCGGGACAGGGGTTTTGAACACCGGGGAGCTGTTTTTT TRBV27 TRBD1 - TRBJ2-2
CASSLGVSGGAVNNEQFF TGTGCCAGCAGCTTAGGGGTTAGCGGGGGGGCTGTGAACAATGAGCAGTTCTTC TRBV11-3 TRBD2 many TRBJ2-1
CASSQVKGYTGELFF TGCGCCAGCAGCCAAGTAAAAGGTTACACCGGGGAGCTGTTTTTT TRBV4-1 - - TRBJ2-2
CASSANPGLPTNEKLFF TGTGCCAGCAGTGCCAATCCGGGGCTCCCAACTAATGAAAAACTGTTTTTT TRBV25-1 - few TRBJ1-4
CASSLSAGGGGELFF TGTGCCAGCAGCTTATCAGCAGGGGGAGGCGGGGAGCTGTTTTTT TRBV11-2 - once TRBJ2-2
CASSLVFRPTDTQYF TGTGCCAGCAGCTTAGTGTTTAGACCTACAGATACGCAGTATTTT TRBV11-2 - - TRBJ2-3
CASSPDRGPEAFF TGTGCCAGCAGTCCTGACAGGGGTCCTGAAGCTTTCTTT TRBV28 TRBD1 few TRBJ1-1
CASSPGQGIFYGYTF TGTGCCAGCAGTCCGGGACAGGGGATTTTCTATGGCTACACCTTC TRBV28 TRBD1 - TRBJ1-2
CASSAMPELAGEQYF TGTGCCAGTAGCGCCATGCCCGAGTTAGCGGGGGAGCAGTACTTC TRBV19 TRBD2 few TRBJ2-7
CAWGVTANYGYTF TGTGCCTGGGGGGTTACAGCTAACTATGGCTACACCTTC TRBV30 - few TRBJ1-2
CASSALEDTQYF TGTGCCAGCAGTGCCCTCGAAGATACGCAGTATTTT TRBV7-9 - - TRBJ2-3
CSARAPRGANYGYTF TGCAGTGCTAGAGCCCCGAGGGGGGCGAACTATGGCTACACCTTC TRBV20-1 - - TRBJ1-2
CASSLTGDTGELFF TGTGCCAGCAGCTTAACAGGGGACACCGGGGAGCTGTTTTTT TRBV5-5 TRBD1 - TRBJ2-2
CSARSGAQGNTIYF TGCAGTGCTAGGTCCGGGGCGCAAGGAAACACCATATATTTT TRBV20-1 - - TRBJ1-3
CASSYSTGHYSNQPQHF TGTGCCAGCAGTTACTCAACAGGGCACTACAGCAATCAGCCCCAGCATTTT TRBV6-6 - - TRBJ1-5
CASRSGQGGSPLHF TGTGCCAGCAGGAGTGGTCAGGGGGGTTCACCCCTCCACTTT TRBV6-1 TRBD1 many TRBJ1-6
CATSSSGGAGDTGELFF TGTGCCACCAGCAGTAGCGGGGGAGCGGGTGATACCGGGGAGCTGTTTTTT TRBV15 TRBD2 few TRBJ2-2
CASSESRLYEQYF TGTGCCAGCAGTGAGAGTCGTCTCTACGAGCAGTACTTC TRBV6-1 - - TRBJ2-7
CATSEVPATFIRGGYTF TGTGCCACCTCCGAGGTCCCAGCCACCTTTATTAGGGGGGGCTACACCTTC TRBV19 - - TRBJ1-2
CAWSVQGLLYGYTF TGTGCCTGGAGTGTACAAGGACTTCTCTATGGCTACACCTTC TRBV30 - many TRBJ1-2
CASSELAGNNSPLHF TGTGCCAGCAGTGAGTTGGCAGGGAATAATTCACCCCTCCACTTT TRBV6-1 - few TRBJ1-6
CASSGILEQYF TGTGCCAGCAGTGGTATTTTGGAGCAGTACTTC TRBV6-1 - few TRBJ2-7
CASSPRTGPRGELFF TGTGCCAGTAGTCCTCGGACGGGGCCGAGGGGGGAGCTGTTTTTT TRBV19 - - TRBJ2-2
CASSDSATDTQYF TGTGCCAGCAGCGATTCTGCCACAGATACGCAGTATTTT TRBV7-2 - - TRBJ2-3
CASSLGPRTEAFF TGTGCCAGCAGTTTAGGCCCAAGGACTGAAGCTTTCTTT TRBV27 - - TRBJ1-1
CASRTSGSPYNEQFF TGTGCCAGCAGGACTAGCGGGAGTCCCTACAATGAGCAGTTCTTC TRBV27 TRBD2 few TRBJ2-1
CASSPPWRAGPSHEQYF TGTGCCAGCAGCCCTCCCTGGCGAGCCGGACCCTCGCACGAGCAGTACTTC TRBV6-1 - medium-sized TRBJ2-7
CASRPTGGGYQPQHF TGTGCCAGCAGACCGACAGGGGGCGGCTATCAGCCCCAGCATTTT TRBV6-1 TRBD1 few TRBJ1-5
CSAAGVALRRGNEKLFF TGCAGTGCCGCGGGGGTCGCGTTGAGAAGAGGGAATGAAAAACTGTTTTTT TRBV20-1 - once TRBJ1-4
CASSPGAGQGSYEQYF TGTGCCAGCAGCCCCGGGGCAGGACAGGGGTCCTACGAGCAGTACTTC TRBV9 TRBD1 - TRBJ2-7
CASSFERDNPSYNEQFF TGTGCCAGCAGCTTCGAGCGGGACAACCCCTCCTACAATGAGCAGTTCTTC TRBV9 - many TRBJ2-1
CASGSAGGYNEQFF TGTGCCAGCGGTTCGGCAGGGGGTTACAATGAGCAGTTCTTC TRBV6-1 TRBD1 few TRBJ2-1
CSANNPGTGIIEQFF TGCAGTGCTAACAATCCCGGGACAGGGATAATTGAGCAGTTCTTC TRBV20-1 TRBD1 - TRBJ2-1
CASSLAGDHEQYF TGTGCCAGCAGCTTAGCGGGGGACCACGAGCAGTACTTC TRBV7-9 - - TRBJ2-7
CASSLGQGSEEQYF TGTGCCAGCAGCTTGGGACAGGGGTCGGAGGAGCAGTACTTC TRBV11-3 TRBD1 once TRBJ2-7
CASSIQGTNSPLHF TGTGCCAGTAGTATCCAGGGAACGAATTCACCCCTCCACTTT TRBV19 - many TRBJ1-6
CASSLGGTRSPLHF TGTGCCAGCAGTTTAGGGGGGACCCGTTCACCCCTCCACTTT TRBV12-3/TRBV12-4 - - TRBJ1-6
CASSSGDRGLAGELFF TGCGCCAGCAGCTCCGGGGACAGGGGGCTCGCCGGGGAGCTGTTTTTT TRBV5-1 TRBD1 - TRBJ2-2
CASSSGTQETQYF TGTGCCAGTAGTAGCGGGACCCAAGAGACCCAGTACTTC TRBV19 - - TRBJ2-5
CASKQGSYEQYF TGTGCCAGCAAGCAGGGATCCTACGAGCAGTACTTC TRBV6-1 - few TRBJ2-7
CSAREGLKAGGYTF TGCAGTGCTAGAGAGGGCCTAAAGGCGGGGGGCTACACCTTC TRBV20-1 - few TRBJ1-2
CASSPLLAGGRYEQYF TGTGCCAGCAGCCCTCTACTAGCGGGAGGACGCTACGAGCAGTACTTC TRBV4-2 TRBD2 - TRBJ2-7
CATADGYNSPLHF TGTGCCACCGCCGACGGTTATAATTCACCCCTCCACTTT TRBV19 - - TRBJ1-6
CASSTWGTGFYSGANVLTF TGTGCCAGTAGTACATGGGGGACAGGGTTCTACTCTGGGGCCAACGTCCTGACTTTC TRBV19 TRBD1 - TRBJ2-6